What follows are 18 T cell receptor beta chains derived from one specimen sequenced in a study of shared clonotypes between healthy human individuals. TCRdb keeps only in-frame clones here, not all; method: immunoSEQ multiplex PCR. In the table there are 550,000 to 800,000 clones, around 91% of which are singletons. Sequencing used memory CD8+ T cells from PBMCs. Subset noted: CD45RO+ cells pooled with CCR7-negative TemRA cells. The source is a man aged 18 to 30 in good health. Some clones in this sample may be carry-over from other donors' samples.

This chain links TRBV27 with TRBJ2-6; D may be TRBD1 (6 bases). This CDR3 comprises 15 residues. The germline V gene has CDR1 MNHEY and CDR2 SMNVEV (reference sequence). The ends were cut back, 6 bases at V and 12 bases at J, with 21 bases in the middle. CDR3 coding DNA: TGTGCCAGCAGCCCGTTGACAGGCCCACCTGGCGTCCTGACTTTC. Residues: CASSPLTGPPGVLTF.

The V call is TRBV7-8, the J call TRBJ2-7, with TRBD1 as a possible D gene (5 bases). Germline CDR1 and CDR2: SGHVS and FQNEAQ. CDR3 length: 15 amino acids. The V end lost 1 base, the J end lost 2 bases, and 12 bases lay between the germline ends. CDR3 coding DNA: TGTGCCAGCAGCTTAGTTTGGACATCGACCTACGAGCAGTACTTC. Translating it yields CASSLVWTSTYEQYF.

The chain uses TRBV28 and TRBJ1-2, with TRBD1 matching 9 bases. From germline, CDR1 is MDHEN and CDR2 SYDVKM. The CDR3 totals 14 residues. V shed 6 bases, J shed 3 bases, and the junction held 5 bases outside the gene matches. The DNA of the CDR3 is TGTGCCAGCAGGCCCGGACAGGGGTACTATGGCTACACCTTC. Translating it yields CASRPGQGYYGYTF.

In this sample, this clone turned up a few times. V and J are TRBV7-6 and TRBJ1-5; D is unclear. Germline CDR1 reads SGHVS; CDR2 reads FNYEAQ. The CDR3 extends over 14 amino acids. V gave up 2 bases and J gave up 9 bases, with 14 bases separating them. This chain's CDR3 is CASSLFEAGGPQHF. CDR3 DNA: TGTGCCAGCAGCTTATTCGAAGCGGGTGGGCCCCAGCATTTT.

In this sample, this clone turned up many times. Within the sample, other DNA sequences also encode this same CDR3. This chain uses TRBV6-4 with TRBJ2-1; D unresolved. The CDR3 totals 13 residues. Germline loops: CDR1 MRHNA, CDR2 SNTAGT. V was trimmed by 4 bases and J by 0 bases, leaving 4 bases between them. CDR3: CASSASSYNEQFF. CDR3 DNA: TGTGCCAGCAGTGCTAGCTCCTACAATGAGCAGTTCTTC.

The rearrangement links TRBV2 to TRBJ2-1; 9 nucleotides align to TRBD2. The ends lost 6 bases at V and 2 bases at J; junction bases unmatched: 11. Germline V gives CDR1 SNHLY, CDR2 FYNNEI. The CDR3 covers 17 residues. For the CDR3, the DNA is TGTGCCAGCAGGGGACTGCCCGGGACTAGCCCCTACAATGAGCAGTTCTTC. It yields the protein CASRGLPGTSPYNEQFF.

For this clone: This specimen includes other DNA sequences encoding the same CDR3. The chain is built from TRBV7-9 and TRBJ2-1; D ambiguous. In germline, CDR1 is SEHNR, CDR2 FQNEAQ (reference sequence). The CDR3 is 12 residues long. The V and J ends lost 3 bases and 5 bases respectively, with 5 bases between them. The CDR3 nucleotides are TGTGCCAGCAGCTTCGGAGACAATGAGCAGTTCTTC. Translated, it gives CASSFGDNEQFF.

The CDR3 reads CASSLGVSASGNTIYF. The CDR3 region has the DNA TGTGCCAGCAGCTTGGGGGTTTCGGCCTCTGGAAACACCATATATTTT. This chain joins TRBV5-6 and TRBJ1-3; D is ambiguous. This CDR3 spans 16 amino acids. Trimming cost V 0 bases and J 0 bases, with 10 bases left between them. Germline V gene sequence: CDR1 SGHDT, CDR2 YYEEEE. The whole variable domain, filled in from reference TRBV5-6 and TRBJ1-3, reads DAGVTQSPTHLIKTRGQQVTLRCSPKSGHDTVSWYQQALGQGPQFIFQYYEEEERQRGNFPDRFSGHQFPNYSSELNVNALLLGDSALYLCASSLGVSASGNTIYFGEGSWLTVV.

This rearrangement joins TRBV4-1 to TRBJ2-7; D is perhaps TRBD1 or TRBD2 (5 bases each). CDR3 length equals 16 residues. Trimming shortened V by 5 bases and J by 0 bases, and 17 bases separated the two germline ends. CDR1 is MGHRA and CDR2 is YSYEKL in the germline V gene. The CDR3 sequence: CASSGSEGFSSYEQYF. The CDR3 nucleotides are TGCGCCAGCAGCGGGAGCGAGGGGTTTAGCTCCTACGAGCAGTACTTC.

V is TRBV7-3 and J is TRBJ2-6; no reliable D call. V was pared by 1 base and J by 3 bases, with 4 bases between. CDR3 length equals 14 residues. Germline values: CDR1 SGHTA, CDR2 FQGTGA. The CDR3 nucleotides read TGTGCCAGCAGCTTAATAGGTGGGGCCAACGTCCTGACTTTC. It is translated as CASSLIGGANVLTF.

This chain joins TRBV9 and TRBJ2-1, with TRBD2 identical over 14 bases. The CDR3 spans 16 residues. Looked up from germline, CDR1 is SGDLS and CDR2 is YYNGEE. Trimming at V came to 3 bases and at J to 4 bases, leaving 3 bases not matched to a gene. The CDR3 loop is CASSEGTSGGYNEQFF. DNA for the CDR3: TGTGCCAGCAGCGAAGGGACTAGCGGGGGTTACAATGAGCAGTTCTTC.

This chain connects TRBV7-8 to TRBJ2-3; 10 bases are shared with TRBD2. Losses at the gene ends were 5 bases for V and 2 bases for J; bases not matched to a gene: 7. This CDR3 spans 16 amino acids. Germline assignment: CDR1 SGHVS and CDR2 FQNEAQ. Written as DNA, the CDR3 is TGTGCCAGCAGCGCCATCGGACTAGCGGACACAGATACGCAGTATTTT. Amino acids: CASSAIGLADTDTQYF. The full variable domain, rest sourced from reference TRBV7-8 and TRBJ2-3, is GAGVSQSPRYKVAKRGQDVALRCDPISGHVSLFWYQQALGQGPEFLTYFQNEAQLDKSGLPSDRFFAERPEGSVSTLKIQRTQQEDSAVYLCASSAIGLADTDTQYFGPGTRLTVL.

This clone was recorded only once. The chain links TRBV6-5 to TRBJ2-1; D call uncertain. Trimming removed 0 bases from V and 6 bases from J, with 15 bases in between. The length of the CDR3 is 16 residues. Germline V CDR1 and CDR2: MNHEY, SVGAGI. CDR3 sequence reads: CASSYSIVYFSNEQFF. CDR3 DNA sequence: TGTGCCAGCAGTTACTCAATAGTTTACTTTAGCAATGAGCAGTTCTTC.

V usage is TRBV9 and J usage is TRBJ2-6; 7 bases match TRBD1. This CDR3 region has 19 residues. V was pared by 4 bases and J by 0 bases, with 13 bases of the junction left unmatched. Germline V gene lookup returns CDR1 SGDLS and CDR2 YYNGEE. The CDR3 nucleotides read TGTGCCAGCAGCAGCCCAAACAGGGGACAAGCCTCTGGGGCCAACGTCCTGACTTTC. Translating it yields CASSSPNRGQASGANVLTF. The whole variable domain, remainder taken from reference TRBV9 and TRBJ2-6, is DSGVTQTPKHLITATGQRVTLRCSPRSGDLSVYWYQQSLDQGLQFLIQYYNGEERAKGNILERFSAQQFPDLHSELNLSSLELGDSALYFCASSSPNRGQASGANVLTFGAGSRLTVL.

The chain couples TRBV5-4 to TRBJ2-7; TRBD2 agrees at 11 bases. The CDR3 extends over 15 amino acids. Trimming removed 3 bases from V and 6 bases from J; junction bases left unmatched: 8. CDR1 is SGHNT, CDR2 YYREEE, per germline (reference sequence). The CDR3 sequence is CASSWALAGGPEQYF. In DNA form, the CDR3 reads TGTGCCAGCAGCTGGGCTCTAGCGGGAGGTCCCGAGCAGTACTTC.

This chain joins TRBV15 and TRBJ2-3; D ambiguous. Trimming stripped 0 bases from V and 3 bases from J, with 13 bases between. Germline CDR1 LNHNV, CDR2 YYDKDF (reference sequence). CDR3 length: 16 amino acids. The CDR3 is CATSRDRRARTDTQYF. CDR3 nucleotide sequence: TGTGCCACCAGCAGAGATCGAAGGGCAAGGACAGATACGCAGTATTTT. Supplemented by reference TRBV15 and TRBJ2-3, the full variable domain reads DAMVIQNPRYQVTQFGKPVTLSCSQTLNHNVMYWYQQKSSQAPKLLFHYYDKDFNNEADTPDNFQSRRPNTSFCFLDIRSPGLGDTAMYLCATSRDRRARTDTQYFGPGTRLTVL.

The chain is built from TRBV7-2 and TRBJ2-2; no firm D call. This CDR3 has 12 amino acids. Germline V lookup: CDR1 SGHTA, CDR2 FQGNSA. Trimming pared 5 bases from V and 7 bases from J, leaving 8 bases between. Here the CDR3 reads CASSPRSGELFF. The CDR3 bases are TGTGCCAGCAGCCCCCGTAGCGGGGAGCTGTTTTTT.

This chain uses TRBV28 with TRBJ1-5; D perhaps matches TRBD1 (6 bases). CDR1 MDHEN and CDR2 SYDVKM come from the germline V gene. Trimming left V 6 bases short and J 0 bases short, with 12 bases between. This CDR3 contains 15 residues. The DNA of the CDR3 is TGTGCCAGCAGATACAGGGTCTATAGCAATCAGCCCCAGCATTTT. It translates to CASRYRVYSNQPQHF.